This T cell receptor beta chain was sequenced for a study of OX40 agonist ivuxolimab in advanced cancers. Findings of the study overall: Low normalized clonal expansion also occurred in some nonresponding patients.

Here immunoSEQ multiplex PCR was the method, and the copy in TCRdb shows in-frame clones only, minus some. The sample gives 63,000 or so clones, about nine tenths of which show up once; 4% to 4.5% is in the top ten. With regard to this clone: The antigen is undetermined.

Unmatched junction bases numbered 6, after V lost 4 bases and J lost 4 bases. Germline CDR1 and CDR2: SGDLS and YYNGEE. The CDR3 is 14 residues long. The sample consisted of CD4+ or CD8+ T cells sorted from blood, taken in a trial of the OX40 agonist ivuxolimab. The chain combines TRBV9 with TRBJ2-3; 7 nucleotides agree with TRBD2. The TCR originated in an adult with an advanced solid tumor such as melanoma, head and neck, liver or kidney cancer. The CDR3 sequence is CASSLAGVADTQYF. CDR3 nucleotide sequence: TGTGCCAGCAGCTTGGCGGGGGTTGCAGATACGCAGTATTTT.